This T cell receptor (beta chain) emerged from a study of T cells after yellow fever vaccination. TCR cDNA was made by 5'RACE template switching, adding a universal primer site and UMIs. From the 5' RACE reads, TCRdb called clonotypes with MiXCR, one entry per CDR3 protein. The sample gives fewer than 350,000 distinct CDR3 sequences, roughly 4% of which show up once; around 22% is in the top ten. This clonotype was seen at least ten times. Its antigen is not identified. Trimming took 5 bases from V and 5 from J; bases not matched to a gene: 3. CDR1 is LGHDT, CDR2 YNNKEL, per germline (reference sequence). This CDR3 has 13 residues. Overall study findings and caveats: Most clones from primary vaccination were detected again post-booster (96% CD4, around 88% CD8).

The material was PBMCs, obtained on the day of the yellow fever booster vaccination. The chain has TRBV3-1 and TRBJ2-3; TRBD2 matches 8 bases. The clonotype comes from a man in his late teens or twenties who received the YFV17D yellow fever vaccine. DNA of the CDR3: TGTGCCAGCAGCTCAAGCGGGGGAGATACGCAGTATTTT. Translating gives CASSSSGGDTQYF.